This T cell receptor beta chain comes out of a study of T cells in Graves' hyperthyroidism and ophthalmopathy. Stable disease denoted Graves' hyperthyroidism without ophthalmopathy progression within 18 months. The source of the PBMCs was over 8.5 ml of fresh peripheral blood. Study results and limitations: Ophthalmopathy, as predicted by the model, came a median roughly 6.5 months after the prediction.

This clonotype was picked up many times. The antigen is undetermined. The CDR3 covers 14 residues. The V and J ends lost 8 bases and 0 bases respectively, with 11 bases between them. Germline-derived CDR1 and CDR2 are MNHNS and SASEGT. Regions amplified from RNA transcripts were the TCR beta CDR3 regions. HTBI primers were the set used in a first-round RT-PCR of the TCR CDR3. One entry per CDR3 protein, called by TCRdb with MiXCR from the multiplex PCR reads. The sample shows about 480,000 distinct CDR3 sequences, around 15% of them seen only once. The sample was blood. The rearrangement links TRBV6-1 to TRBJ2-1, with a tentative D call TRBD2 (5 bases). The source of this sequence is a woman aged 18-29 years with Graves' hyperthyroidism. CDR3: CASQTISSYNEQFF. Here the CDR3 DNA reads TGTGCCAGCCAGACTATTAGCTCCTACAATGAGCAGTTCTTC.